A selection of T cell receptor beta chains follows, all from one sample in a study of control samples from healthy donors and cancer patients. Data came from immunoSEQ multiplex PCR; TCRdb stores just in-frame clones and leaves some out. The table records more than 5,500 clones, approximately 80% of them present only once. Sequenced material: formalin-fixed, paraffin-embedded tissue. These TCRs come from a male donor with melanoma. Both conserved end residues are part of each CDR3. Each record gives: D gene, J gene, V gene, clone size, CDR3 DNA, CDR3 protein. The D gene is left open where the match is weak. Part of the rows lack a size; the others show once, few, many or a class for expanded clones.

d_gene: TRBD2
j_gene: TRBJ2-1
v_gene: TRBV5-1
abundance: few
CDR3nt: TGCGCCAGCAGCTTGTCTAGCGGGGGGCCCCCGTACAATGAGCAGTTCTTC
CDR3aa: CASSLSSGGPPYNEQFF

d_gene: NA
j_gene: TRBJ2-1
v_gene: TRBV27
abundance: NA
CDR3nt: TGTGCCAGCAGTCCTGGGACGGGGAACAATGAGCAGTTCTTC
CDR3aa: CASSPGTGNNEQFF

d_gene: TRBD1
j_gene: TRBJ1-3
v_gene: TRBV6-1
abundance: NA
CDR3nt: TGTGCCAGCAGTGAAGTCGTCCAGGGGGCGAGGAACACCATATATTTT
CDR3aa: CASSEVVQGARNTIYF

d_gene: NA
j_gene: TRBJ1-3
v_gene: TRBV6-5
abundance: NA
CDR3nt: TGTGCCAGTGCAGGGAGCTCTGGAAACACCATATATTTT
CDR3aa: CASAGSSGNTIYF

d_gene: NA
j_gene: TRBJ2-3
v_gene: TRBV13
abundance: NA
CDR3nt: TGTGCCAGCAGCCGGTGGGGTGGCACAGATACGCAGTATTTT
CDR3aa: CASSRWGGTDTQYF

d_gene: TRBD2
j_gene: TRBJ2-2
v_gene: TRBV6-6
abundance: few
CDR3nt: TGTGCCAGCAGTTGGGGGGGGAGGAACACCGGGGAGCTGTTTTTT
CDR3aa: CASSWGGRNTGELFF

d_gene: NA
j_gene: TRBJ2-2
v_gene: TRBV10-1
abundance: NA
CDR3nt: TGCGCCAGCAGGGCTAGTCCTGCCACCGGGGAGCTGTTTTTT
CDR3aa: CASRASPATGELFF

d_gene: NA
j_gene: TRBJ2-5
v_gene: TRBV5-1
abundance: NA
CDR3nt: TGCGCCAGCAGCTTGTCCGGGACACAACTTCAAGAGACCCAGTACTTC
CDR3aa: CASSLSGTQLQETQYF

d_gene: NA
j_gene: TRBJ2-3
v_gene: TRBV19
abundance: NA
CDR3nt: TGTGCCAGTAGCCGGATTAGTTCGAGCACAGATACGCAGTATTTT
CDR3aa: CASSRISSSTDTQYF

d_gene: TRBD2
j_gene: TRBJ2-1
v_gene: TRBV7-3
abundance: NA
CDR3nt: TGTGCCAGCAGCCCAGGACTAGCGGGGGGTATTGAGCAGTTCTTC
CDR3aa: CASSPGLAGGIEQFF

d_gene: NA
j_gene: TRBJ1-1
v_gene: TRBV10-1
abundance: once
CDR3nt: TGCGCCAGCAGGGGGGGGGCCATGGACACTGAAGCTTTCTTT
CDR3aa: CASRGGAMDTEAFF

d_gene: TRBD1
j_gene: TRBJ2-1
v_gene: TRBV4-3
abundance: NA
CDR3nt: TGCGCCAGCAGCCAAGAGACAGGGACCATCTATACTGAGCAGTTCTTC
CDR3aa: CASSQETGTIYTEQFF

d_gene: NA
j_gene: TRBJ1-1
v_gene: TRBV15
abundance: NA
CDR3nt: TGTGCCACCAGCAGAGGGGCAGGGTCACCGAACACTGAAGCTTTCTTT
CDR3aa: CATSRGAGSPNTEAFF

d_gene: TRBD2
j_gene: TRBJ2-1
v_gene: TRBV28
abundance: NA
CDR3nt: TGTGCCAGCAGTCCGGAGCGGGGGGGATCCTACAATGAGCAGTTCTTC
CDR3aa: CASSPERGGSYNEQFF

d_gene: TRBD1
j_gene: TRBJ1-2
v_gene: TRBV27
abundance: NA
CDR3nt: TGTGCCAGCAGTTTGGGAAAAGGGGGCAGCTATGGCTACACCTTC
CDR3aa: CASSLGKGGSYGYTF

d_gene: NA
j_gene: TRBJ1-1
v_gene: TRBV29-1
abundance: NA
CDR3nt: TGCAGCGCCTCAGGGGCGATCACTGAAGCTTTCTTT
CDR3aa: CSASGAITEAFF

d_gene: NA
j_gene: TRBJ2-7
v_gene: TRBV7-9
abundance: NA
CDR3nt: TGTGCCAGCAGCTCAGAATACGAGCAGTACTTC
CDR3aa: CASSSEYEQYF

d_gene: TRBD1
j_gene: TRBJ2-7
v_gene: TRBV5-4
abundance: NA
CDR3nt: TGTGCCAGCAGCGCAGGGGGCTCTGAACCCTACGAGCAGTACTTC
CDR3aa: CASSAGGSEPYEQYF

d_gene: NA
j_gene: TRBJ2-5
v_gene: TRBV29-1
abundance: NA
CDR3nt: TGCAGCGTTGTTTCCCGCGGGGCGACGGGGGAGACCCAGTACTTC
CDR3aa: CSVVSRGATGETQYF

d_gene: NA
j_gene: TRBJ1-2
v_gene: TRBV10-2
abundance: NA
CDR3nt: TGCGCCAGCAGTGAGGAGGGCCCCAGCTATGGCTACACCTTC
CDR3aa: CASSEEGPSYGYTF

d_gene: NA
j_gene: TRBJ1-2
v_gene: TRBV6-5
abundance: NA
CDR3nt: TGTGCCAGCAGTTACTCGAGGGACCTATTATCTGGCTACACCTTC
CDR3aa: CASSYSRDLLSGYTF

d_gene: TRBD1
j_gene: TRBJ1-2
v_gene: TRBV3-1/TRBV3-2
abundance: NA
CDR3nt: TGTGCCAGCAGCCTAATACCCATACCGGGACAGGGCTATGGCTACACCTTC
CDR3aa: CASSLIPIPGQGYGYTF

d_gene: NA
j_gene: TRBJ1-2
v_gene: TRBV28
abundance: NA
CDR3nt: TGTGCCAGCAGTTCCCTATCCGGGATGCAGGACTACTATGGCTACACCTTC
CDR3aa: CASSSLSGMQDYYGYTF

d_gene: NA
j_gene: TRBJ1-1
v_gene: TRBV19
abundance: NA
CDR3nt: TGTGCCAGTAGTAGGGAAGGGGTTCTGGACACTGAAGCTTTCTTT
CDR3aa: CASSREGVLDTEAFF

d_gene: NA
j_gene: TRBJ1-2
v_gene: TRBV2
abundance: NA
CDR3nt: TGTGCCAGCAGTGAAGCGTGGGACAATAACTATGGCTACACCTTC
CDR3aa: CASSEAWDNNYGYTF

d_gene: NA
j_gene: TRBJ2-2
v_gene: TRBV24-1
abundance: NA
CDR3nt: TGTGCCACCAGTGATCGGGACTTCCGAGGAACCGGGGAGCTGTTTTTT
CDR3aa: CATSDRDFRGTGELFF

d_gene: NA
j_gene: TRBJ2-6
v_gene: TRBV12-3/TRBV12-4
abundance: NA
CDR3nt: TGTGCCACCCTTCGCTCTGGGGCCAACGTCCTGACTTTC
CDR3aa: CATLRSGANVLTF